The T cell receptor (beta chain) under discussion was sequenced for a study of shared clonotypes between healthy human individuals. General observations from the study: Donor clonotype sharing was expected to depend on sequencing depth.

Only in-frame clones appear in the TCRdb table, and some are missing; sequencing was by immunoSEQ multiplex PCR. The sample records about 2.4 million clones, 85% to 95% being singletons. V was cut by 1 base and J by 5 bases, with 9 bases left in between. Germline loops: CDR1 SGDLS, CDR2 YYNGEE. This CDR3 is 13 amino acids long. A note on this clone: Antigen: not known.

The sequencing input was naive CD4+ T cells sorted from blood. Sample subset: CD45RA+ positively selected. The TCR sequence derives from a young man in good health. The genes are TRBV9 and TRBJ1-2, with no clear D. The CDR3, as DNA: TGTGCCAGCAGCGTATCCGAGGGATATGGCTACACCTTC. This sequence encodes CASSVSEGYGYTF.